Included here is one TCR beta chain sequence, with context. This record belongs to a study of CD8 T cells in Susac syndrome. Both CD4+ and CD8+ T cells were negatively isolated, and TEMRA cells underwent FACS enrichment. This CDR3 spans 15 amino acids. Germline-derived CDR1 and CDR2 are MDHEN and SYDVKM. Deletions cut 4 bases from V and 5 bases from J, with 15 bases between. With random hexamers, reverse transcription was performed on about 0.5 to 1 ug of RNA. TCRdb fed the immunoSEQ multiplex PCR reads into MiXCR, producing one record per CDR3 protein. This sample has under 200,000 distinct CDR3 sequences, with over 85% found just once.

V usage is TRBV28 and J usage is TRBJ1-5; weak D call: TRBD1 (6 bases). The sequence was obtained from a human donor in good health. Sequenced material: CD4+ T cells from PBMCs. CDR3 region: CASSSGAGFDQPQHF. In nucleotides, the CDR3 is TGTGCCAGCAGTTCGGGGGCAGGGTTCGATCAGCCCCAGCATTTT. Combining the CDR3 with reference TRBV28 and TRBJ1-5 gives the whole variable domain DVKVTQSSRYLVKRTGEKVFLECVQDMDHENMFWYRQDPGLGLRLIYFSYDVKMKEKGDIPEGYSVSREKKERFSLILESASTNQTSMYLCASSSGAGFDQPQHFGDGTRLSIL.